This T cell receptor beta chain was recovered during a study of shared clonotypes between healthy human individuals. Genomic DNA from each subset was divided evenly over several immunoSEQ plates. Data came from immunoSEQ multiplex PCR; TCRdb stores just in-frame clones and leaves some out. Of millions of clones detected, 85% to 95% appear once; the ten largest clones hold under 0.15%. Trimming left V 0 bases short and J 4 bases short, with 13 bases between. The CDR3 covers 16 residues. Per the germline V gene, CDR1 is MNHEY and CDR2 is SVGAGI. What was sequenced was naive CD4+ T cells sorted from blood. Specified subset: CD45RA+ positively selected. The V gene is TRBV6-5, the J gene TRBJ2-1; TRBD2 might be the D (6 bases). The source is a young man in good health. CDR3 loop: CASSYSPGGLYNEQFF. DNA for the CDR3: TGTGCCAGCAGTTACTCGCCCGGGGGACTTTACAATGAGCAGTTCTTC.